A selection of T cell receptor beta chains follows, all from one sample in a study of CD8 T cells in ankylosing spondylitis. Each CDR3 protein is one row after TCRdb ran MiXCR on the 5' RACE reads. This sample has 290,000 or so distinct CDR3 sequences, with 20% found just once. Sequences were obtained from blood, either unsorted or a sorted T cell fraction (not recorded which). The receptors come from a female donor with ankylosing spondylitis or in good health (not recorded which). The CDR3 runs from the conserved cysteine through the conserved F or W. The D gene is left open where the match is weak. The listing skips clone size in some rows; elsewhere it reads once, few, many or a size class.

TRBJ1-2	TRBV30	NA	TRBD1	TGTGCCTACCCCGGGACAGGGGGTATCACGGGCTACACCTTC	CAYPGTGGITGYTF
TRBJ2-5	TRBV12-3/TRBV12-4	many	NA	TGTGCCAGCAGCCGTGACACACAAGAGACCCAGTACTTC	CASSRDTQETQYF
TRBJ1-1	TRBV6-6	few	NA	TGTGCCAGCAGGGGGGCACGGGTCACTGAAGCTTTCTTT	CASRGARVTEAFF
TRBJ2-6	TRBV25-1	few	NA	TGTGCCAGCAGTCCTAAGAGAGACAGTCCCCTGGGGGCCAACGTCCTGACTTTC	CASSPKRDSPLGANVLTF
TRBJ2-7	TRBV29-1	many	NA	TGCAGCGTTGAAGATTCGGAGTTGTACGAGCAGTACTTC	CSVEDSELYEQYF
TRBJ2-1	TRBV6-5	many	NA	TGTGCCAGCAGTTACAGGGGCACCTACAATGAGCAGTTCTTC	CASSYRGTYNEQFF
TRBJ1-1	TRBV6-1	few	NA	TGTGCCAGCAAGGAGTTGGGTGACACTGAAGCTTTCTTT	CASKELGDTEAFF
TRBJ2-3	TRBV29-1	NA	NA	TGCAGCGCGGGCCTCACAGATACGCAGTATTTT	CSAGLTDTQYF
TRBJ1-2	TRBV2	few	NA	TGTGCCAGCGTCGCTAACTATGGCTACACCTTC	CASVANYGYTF
TRBJ2-1	TRBV11-3	few	NA	TGTGCCAGCAGCCTGGGCGGGGACGGTTACAATGAGCAGTTCTTC	CASSLGGDGYNEQFF
TRBJ2-6	TRBV14	few	NA	TGTGCCAGCAGCCCCCGTCGGGGTGGGGCCAACGTCCTGACTTTC	CASSPRRGGANVLTF
TRBJ2-1	TRBV6-2/TRBV6-3	few	TRBD2	TGTGCCAGCAGGAGACTAGCGGGACTCCCCCAGCGGGGCAATGAGCAGTTCTTC	CASRRLAGLPQRGNEQFF
TRBJ2-5	TRBV20-1	NA	TRBD2	TGCAGTGCTACCCGACTAGCGACGGAGACCCAGTACTTC	CSATRLATETQYF
TRBJ2-1	TRBV29-1	few	TRBD2	TGCAGCGTTGAGGGGCGGGAGGGGTTCTACAATGAGCAGTTCTTC	CSVEGREGFYNEQFF
TRBJ2-7	TRBV20-1	few	TRBD2	TGCAGTGCTAGGGGCAGGACTAGCGGCACCTACGAGCAGTACTTC	CSARGRTSGTYEQYF
TRBJ2-1	TRBV30	NA	TRBD2	TGTGCCTGGACTCAGCGGGGATATGAGCAGTTCTTC	CAWTQRGYEQFF
TRBJ2-1	TRBV5-1	many	TRBD2	TGCGCCAGCAGCCTACTTGAGCGGGAGTCCGGTGAGCAGTTCTTC	CASSLLERESGEQFF
TRBJ1-4	TRBV5-1	NA	NA	TGCGCCAGCAGCTTGGACAGGGCGGGTAATGAAAAACTGTTTTTT	CASSLDRAGNEKLFF
TRBJ2-1	TRBV10-3	many	NA	TGTGCCATCAGTGAGTCGCCGACTGGTGAGCAGTTCTTC	CAISESPTGEQFF
TRBJ1-5	TRBV20-1	once	TRBD1	TGCAGTGCTTCCAGACAGGGACGCAATCAGCCCCAGCATTTT	CSASRQGRNQPQHF
TRBJ2-2	TRBV15	many	NA	TGTGCCACCAGCAGAGAACACCGGGAGCTGTTTTTT	CATSREHRELFF
TRBJ2-5	TRBV6-5	few	NA	TGTGCCAGCAGTTACGGGCGGACTCAGAGGGTTGGAGAGACCCAGTACTTC	CASSYGRTQRVGETQYF
TRBJ2-5	TRBV29-1	many	NA	TGCAGCGCCAGCGTTTCGGGAGAGACCCAGTACTTC	CSASVSGETQYF
TRBJ2-4	TRBV20-1	few	NA	TGCAGTGCTAGTCCCGGGGTCGCAGCCAAAAACATTCAGTACTTC	CSASPGVAAKNIQYF
TRBJ1-1	TRBV11-2	NA	NA	TGTGCCAGCAGCTTGGAGCGAGGGACTGAAGCTTTCTTT	CASSLERGTEAFF
TRBJ2-7	TRBV3-1	NA	NA	TGTGCCAGCAGCCCGGCTAGCCTGTGGGGCGAGCAGTACTTC	CASSPASLWGEQYF
TRBJ2-7	TRBV5-1	few	NA	TGCGCCAGCAGTAGCGGAAAAGCCTACGAGCAGTACTTC	CASSSGKAYEQYF
TRBJ2-1	TRBV7-2	few	NA	TGTGCCAGCAGCTTACTAGCGCACAACCATGAGCAGTTCTTC	CASSLLAHNHEQFF
TRBJ1-2	TRBV12-3/TRBV12-4	NA	TRBD1	TGTGCCAGCAGTTTTAGGGGGCTACCCGGCTATGGCTACACCTTC	CASSFRGLPGYGYTF
TRBJ2-2	TRBV11-3	few	NA	TGTGCCAGCAGCTTTCGAACGGGGAACACCGGGGAGCTGTTTTTT	CASSFRTGNTGELFF
TRBJ2-2	TRBV29-1	few	TRBD1	TGCAGCGTTGAACCTCAGGACAGGGGTACCGGGGAGCTGTTTTTT	CSVEPQDRGTGELFF
TRBJ2-7	TRBV6-1	few	NA	TGTGCCAGCAGTGGGACATCAGAAGGCTACGAGCAGTACTTC	CASSGTSEGYEQYF
TRBJ2-3	TRBV10-3	NA	NA	TGTGCCATCAGTGTGGATCCAGGGGAGGGAGATACGCAGTATTTT	CAISVDPGEGDTQYF
TRBJ1-1	TRBV6-5	many	NA	TGTGCCAGCAGTTACAGAAAGGAGCAGGGCGGAACTGAAGCTTTCTTT	CASSYRKEQGGTEAFF
TRBJ2-1	TRBV10-3	few	TRBD2	TGTGCCATCAGTGAGTCGAAAACTAGCGGGGACAACAATGAGCAGTTCTTC	CAISESKTSGDNNEQFF
TRBJ1-1	TRBV29-1	few	TRBD1	TGCAGCTCAAGGGGGCAGGTGAACACTGAAGCTTTCTTT	CSSRGQVNTEAFF
TRBJ2-1	TRBV2	NA	NA	TGTGCCAGCAGTAAACAGGTCGGAGCCTCAGCTTTTCAGTTCTTC	CASSKQVGASAFQFF
TRBJ1-4	TRBV7-2	few	NA	TGTGCCAGCAGCCCCGACGGCGCTTCAAGGGAAAAACTGTTTTTT	CASSPDGASREKLFF
TRBJ1-1	TRBV29-1	NA	TRBD1	TGTAGCCACAACAGGGGCACGAACACTGAAGCTTTCTTT	CSHNRGTNTEAFF
TRBJ2-1	TRBV6-5	NA	TRBD2	TGTGCCAGCAGGGAAAGCGGGAGGGAGACTGAGCAGTTCTTC	CASRESGRETEQFF
TRBJ2-2	TRBV12-3/TRBV12-4	NA	TRBD2	TGTGCCAGCAGTCCAGGGACTATCCCCGGGGAGCTGTTTTTT	CASSPGTIPGELFF
TRBJ2-7	TRBV6-1	few	NA	TGTGCCAGCAGGGCCCAAGGGCGATACGAGCAGTACTTC	CASRAQGRYEQYF
TRBJ2-7	TRBV20-1	many	TRBD2	TGCAGTGCTAGAGATCGGGTGGGAGGGTCCTACGAGCAGTACTTC	CSARDRVGGSYEQYF
TRBJ2-1	TRBV28	NA	TRBD2	TGTGCCAGCAGAATGACGCTAGCGGGAGGGCAGGGTGAGCAGTTCTTC	CASRMTLAGGQGEQFF
TRBJ2-1	TRBV11-2	NA	NA	TGTGCCAGCAGCTTAGTGGCGTTGAACGATGAGCAGTTCTTC	CASSLVALNDEQFF